The clone carrying this T cell receptor beta chain was counted only a few times. This specimen belongs to a study of identical twins. One entry per CDR3 protein, called by TCRdb with MiXCR from the 5' RACE reads. The data contain more than 400,000 distinct CDR3 sequences, approximately 16% of them singletons. The CDR3 runs 14 residues. Germline CDR1 reads SGHKS; CDR2 reads YYEKEE (reference sequence). Trimming removed 3 bases at V and 1 base at J, with 10 bases between. The sample was also reused in another study, on yellow fever vaccine responses in identical twins.

Sequencing used CD4+ T cells sorted from blood. This sequence originates from a woman under 30 in good health. The chain employs TRBV5-5 and TRBJ2-5, with D maybe TRBD1 (6 bases). The CDR3 coding sequence is TGTGCCAGCAGCTCATTGACAGGCCAAGAGACCCAGTACTTC. Amino acid sequence: CASSSLTGQETQYF.